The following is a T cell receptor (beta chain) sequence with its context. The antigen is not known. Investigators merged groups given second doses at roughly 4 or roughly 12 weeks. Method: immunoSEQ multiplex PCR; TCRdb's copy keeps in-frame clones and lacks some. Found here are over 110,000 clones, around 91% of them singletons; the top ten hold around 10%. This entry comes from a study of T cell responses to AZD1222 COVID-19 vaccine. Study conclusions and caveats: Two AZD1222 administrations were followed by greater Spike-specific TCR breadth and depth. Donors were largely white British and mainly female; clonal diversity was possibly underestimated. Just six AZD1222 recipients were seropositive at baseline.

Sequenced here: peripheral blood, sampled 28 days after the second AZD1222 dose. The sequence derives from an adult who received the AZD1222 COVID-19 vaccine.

CDR3 loop: CASSQDPRTSETQYF. CDR3 bases: TGTGCCAGCAGCCAAGATCCTAGAACATCGGAGACCCAGTACTTC. The chain recombines TRBV3-1 (or the pseudogene TRBV3-2) with TRBJ2-5; D is undetermined. Germline-derived CDR1 and CDR2 are LGHDT and YNNKEL (reference sequence). CDR3 size: 15 residues. V lost 0 bases to trimming and J lost 5 bases, with 13 bases between them.